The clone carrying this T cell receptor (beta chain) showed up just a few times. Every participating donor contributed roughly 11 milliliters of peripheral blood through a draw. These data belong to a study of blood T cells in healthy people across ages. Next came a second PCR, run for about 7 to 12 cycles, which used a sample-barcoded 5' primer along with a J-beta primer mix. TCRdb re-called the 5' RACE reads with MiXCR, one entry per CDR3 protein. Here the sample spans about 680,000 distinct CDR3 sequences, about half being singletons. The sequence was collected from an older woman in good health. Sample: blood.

DNA of the CDR3: TGTGCCATCAATTCAGGGGGCAGGGCCTACAATGAGCAGTTCTTC. Translated: CAINSGGRAYNEQFF. The chain uses TRBV10-3 and TRBJ2-1, with TRBD1 matching over 8 bases. This CDR3 comprises 15 residues. V was clipped by 7 bases and J by 2 bases; unmatched bases: 7. In germline, CDR1 is ENHRY, CDR2 SYGVKD.